This entry lists 13 T cell receptor beta chains sequenced from one sample in a study of cytomegalovirus exposure and HLA in healthy donors. 13 Jbeta primers and 60 Vbeta primers were used for the PCR. Libraries were prepared by immunoSEQ multiplex PCR; TCRdb keeps only in-frame clonotypes and omits some of them. Of tens of thousands of clones in the sample, more than 75% are singletons; the top ten hold 9% to 14%. The sample consisted of PBMCs. The source of these receptors is a male donor in good health and CMV-seropositive.

The V gene is TRBV5-8, the J gene TRBJ1-2, with D maybe TRBD1 (6 bases). The CDR3 covers 14 residues. The V and J ends lost 0 bases and 5 bases respectively, with 11 bases between them. Germline V lookup: CDR1 SGHTS, CDR2 YDEGEE. The CDR3 region is CASSLGQARYGYTF. The CDR3 nucleotides read TGTGCCAGCAGCTTGGGACAGGCTCGGTATGGCTACACCTTC.

This clone was detected once. This chain joins TRBV14 and TRBJ2-1; 10 bases align to TRBD2. V shed 0 bases, J shed 2 bases, and the junction held 10 bases outside the gene matches. Per germline, CDR1 SGHDN and CDR2 FVKESK. This CDR3 is built from 19 residues. CDR3: CASSQDLGTSAYAYNEQFF. For the CDR3, the DNA is TGTGCCAGCAGCCAAGATTTGGGGACTAGCGCTTATGCCTACAATGAGCAGTTCTTC.

This clone was recorded a few times. The chain carries TRBV10-1 and TRBJ1-2; D may be TRBD1 (5 bases). V lost 2 bases and J lost 6, with 13 bases in between. The CDR3 extends over 14 amino acids. Germline lookup yields CDR1 WNHNN and CDR2 SYGVQD (reference sequence). The DNA of the CDR3 is TGCGCCAGCAGTGAGGGCAGGGAAGGGAATGGCTACACCTTC. It yields the protein CASSEGREGNGYTF.

The CDR3 DNA is TGCAGCGTTGTCGGAACAGGGGCTCGCGCAGATACGCAGTATTTT. It translates to CSVVGTGARADTQYF. The V and J genes are TRBV29-1 and TRBJ2-3, with 7 bases lining up with TRBD1. Germline V gene sequence: CDR1 SQVTM, CDR2 ANQGSEA. The CDR3 loop spans 15 amino acids. Trimming at V came to 4 bases and at J to 4 bases, leaving 11 bases not matched to a gene.

V gene TRBV7-9 combines with J gene TRBJ2-3; 9 nucleotides align to TRBD2. CDR1 SEHNR and CDR2 FQNEAQ come from the germline V gene (reference sequence). The CDR3 is 17 residues long. The trim removed 4 bases at V and 1 base at J, leaving 9 bases unmatched. CDR3 sequence reads: CASSSGSGRRGTDTQYF. As DNA, the CDR3 is TGTGCCAGCAGCTCGGGAAGCGGGAGGCGGGGCACAGATACGCAGTATTTT.

The chain joins TRBV7-9 to TRBJ2-7, with D possibly being TRBD1 (6 bases). Germline assignment: CDR1 SEHNR and CDR2 FQNEAQ (reference sequence). The CDR3 has 12 residues. The V and J ends lost 5 bases and 4 bases respectively, with 9 bases between them. CDR3 in DNA: TGTGCCAGCAGCGATACAGGGTACGAGCAGTACTTC. It encodes CASSDTGYEQYF. The full variable domain, in which reference TRBV7-9 and TRBJ2-7 provide the parts outside the CDR3, is DTGVSQNPRHKITKRGQNVTFRCDPISEHNRLYWYRQTLGQGPEFLTYFQNEAQLEKSRLLSDRFSAERPKGSFSTLEIQRTEQGDSAMYLCASSDTGYEQYFGPGTRLTVT.

The chain has TRBV27 and TRBJ1-3; D is unclear. The CDR3 consists of 13 residues. V shed 8 bases and J shed 9 bases, with 17 bases lying between them. CDR1 is MNHEY and CDR2 is SMNVEV in the germline V gene (reference sequence). CDR3 residues: CASCKNSGGTIYF. CDR3 DNA: TGTGCCAGCTGTAAGAACAGCGGAGGCACCATATATTTT.

J is TRBJ2-7 and V is TRBV11-3; weak D call: TRBD1 (6 bases). This CDR3 spans 14 amino acids. V gave up 5 bases and J gave up 1 base, with 12 bases separating them. Germline assignment: CDR1 SGHNT and CDR2 YENEEA. The CDR3 region has the DNA TGTGCCAGCAGCCTAGGGGGACAATCCTACGAGCAGTACTTC. This translates into CASSLGGQSYEQYF.

V usage is TRBV28 and J usage is TRBJ1-3; TRBD1 matches 9 bases. After removal of 1 base from V and 3 bases from J, the junction contained 4 bases not matched to a gene. Per the germline V gene, CDR1 is MDHEN and CDR2 is SYDVKM. This CDR3 has 16 residues. The CDR3 DNA reads TGTGCCAGCAGTTTATCACAGGGGGCGGGTGGAAACACCATATATTTT. Its translation: CASSLSQGAGGNTIYF.

The chain employs TRBV7-9 and TRBJ2-5; unclear D gene. V was pared by 5 bases and J by 1 base, with 14 bases between. CDR1 and CDR2 from the germline V gene are SEHNR and FQNEAQ (reference sequence). The length of the CDR3 is 15 residues. CDR3 sequence reads: CASSRDNPVQETQYF. Written as DNA, the CDR3 is TGTGCCAGCAGCCGCGACAATCCCGTCCAAGAGACCCAGTACTTC.

DNA for the CDR3: TGTGCCAGCAGGGGGACAGGGAAAGAGACCCAGTACTTC. Protein sequence: CASRGTGKETQYF. This chain uses TRBV6-5 with TRBJ2-5, with TRBD1 matching over 9 bases. Trimming removed 6 bases from V and 3 bases from J; junction bases left unmatched: 2. Germline CDR1 reads MNHEY; CDR2 reads SVGAGI. The CDR3 totals 13 residues.

V is TRBV4-2 and J is TRBJ1-6; TRBD1 agrees at 7 bases. Germline-derived CDR1 and CDR2 are LGHNA and YNFKEQ. Unmatched junction bases numbered 7, after V lost 4 bases and J lost 7 bases. This CDR3 is built from 15 residues. The CDR3 protein is CASSPASGQNSPLHF. The CDR3 DNA is TGTGCCAGCAGCCCAGCATCGGGACAGAATTCACCCCTCCACTTT.

V is TRBV2 and J is TRBJ2-7; tentative D call: TRBD2 (5 bases). V gave up 7 bases and J gave up 3 bases, with 22 bases separating them. The CDR3 totals 16 residues. CDR1 is SNHLY, CDR2 FYNNEI, per germline. The CDR3 region has the DNA TGTGCCAGCATAGGTCAACCCGAACTAGTAGGCTACGAGCAGTACTTC. Its protein is CASIGQPELVGYEQYF.